These 27 T cell receptor beta chains share one sample of origin, sequenced in a study of CD8+CD57+ T cells in acquired aplastic anemia. Genomic DNA templated the TCR beta VDJ and CDR3 profiling. TCRdb analysed the reads with MiXCR anew, one entry per CDR3 protein. There are around 150,000 distinct CDR3 sequences in the sample; over 55% occur only once, and 35% to 60% lies in the top ten. Whoever was chosen for sequencing had shown CD8+CD57+ cell expansion by flow cytometry. Source material: sorted CD4+, CD8+, or CD8+CD57+ T cells (not recorded which) from PBMCs. The receptors were gathered from a human donor with aplastic anemia.

The rearrangement links TRBV14 to TRBJ1-4; D not resolved. V lost 0 bases and J 3 bases, leaving 8 bases between the germline ends. Germline V gene data show CDR1 as SGHDN and CDR2 as FVKESK. The CDR3 covers 15 residues. The CDR3 DNA reads as TGTGCCAGCAGCCAAGATTTACAGCCTAATGAAAAACTGTTTTTT. Translating gives CASSQDLQPNEKLFF.

CDR3 region: CASSIVGGEQYF. The CDR3, as DNA: TGTGCCAGTAGTATAGTGGGGGGCGAGCAGTACTTC. This chain joins TRBV19 and TRBJ2-7, with a tentative D call TRBD2 (6 bases). The CDR3 is 12 amino acids. V gave up 1 base and J gave up 6 bases, with 7 bases separating them. CDR1 and CDR2 (germline): LNHDA, SQIVND (reference sequence).

The chain recombines TRBV2 with TRBJ1-6, with 10 bases aligning to TRBD1. From germline, CDR1 is SNHLY and CDR2 FYNNEI. V gave up 7 bases and J gave up 10 bases; unmatched junction bases: 7. This CDR3 spans 14 amino acids. The CDR3 nucleotides are TGTGCCAGCATCCGGGACAGGGGTACATCACCCCTCCACTTT. Translation: CASIRDRGTSPLHF.

This clonotype appeared a single time. The rearrangement links TRBV14 to TRBJ1-4; D is undetermined. Germline V lookup: CDR1 SGHDN, CDR2 FVKESK. Trimming shortened V by 3 bases and J by 0 bases, and 17 bases separated the two germline ends. The CDR3 spans 18 residues. The CDR3 region has the DNA TGTGCCAGCAGCCAGGCGGATCGTGGGTTTGCAACTAATGAAAAACTGTTTTTT. Translation gives CASSQADRGFATNEKLFF.

The chain uses TRBV29-1 and TRBJ2-2; the D gene is possibly TRBD1 (6 bases). V shed 5 bases and J shed 6 bases, with 10 bases lying between them. Germline CDR1 SQVTM, CDR2 ANQGSEA. The CDR3 length is 12 residues. CDR3 region: CSVWGPAGELFF. CDR3 sequence (DNA): TGCAGCGTTTGGGGGCCGGCCGGGGAGCTGTTTTTT.

This chain links TRBV2 with TRBJ2-3; unclear D gene. Germline values: CDR1 SNHLY, CDR2 FYNNEI. There are 19 residues in the CDR3. With 6 bases removed from V and 0 bases from J, the gap between germline ends came to 25 bases. CDR3 in amino acids: CASSENILKGFSSTDTQYF. Written as DNA, the CDR3 is TGTGCCAGCAGCGAGAACATACTTAAGGGCTTTTCTAGCACAGATACGCAGTATTTT.

The chain combines TRBV7-8 with TRBJ2-7; D gene unclear. The tail of the sequence fits TRBJ2-5 better, so the J call may be wrong. CDR3 length: 13 amino acids. The germline V gene has CDR1 SGHVS and CDR2 FQNEAQ. For the CDR3, the DNA is TGTGCCAGCAGCTTCCGAATCCAAGAGACCCAGTACTTC. This codes for CASSFRIQETQYF.

The genes are TRBV2 and TRBJ1-5; tentative D call: TRBD1 (5 bases). V shed 2 bases and J shed 3 bases, with 14 bases lying between them. This CDR3 has 16 amino acids. Per germline, CDR1 SNHLY and CDR2 FYNNEI. In nucleotides, the CDR3 is TGTGCCAGCAGTGAAACAGGAGGAGTTACCAATCAGCCCCAGCATTTT. Translation gives CASSETGGVTNQPQHF. The full variable domain, rest sourced from reference TRBV2 and TRBJ1-5, is EPEVTQTPSHQVTQMGQEVILRCVPISNHLYFYWYRQILGQKVEFLVSFYNNEISEKSEIFDDQFSVERPDGSNFTLKIRSTKLEDSAMYFCASSETGGVTNQPQHFGDGTRLSIL.

This clonotype was picked up many times. This rearrangement joins TRBV12-3 or TRBV12-4 to TRBJ2-5; the D call may be TRBD1 or TRBD2 (6 bases each). V lost 4 bases, J lost 5 bases, and 20 bases lay in between. This CDR3 region has 16 residues. CDR3: CASSSPRGGGVETQYF. DNA for the CDR3: TGTGCCAGCAGTTCCCCTCGAGGAGGGGGTGTGGAGACCCAGTACTTC.

The genes are TRBV7-9 and TRBJ2-1; 7 bases line up with TRBD1. Germline V gene lookup returns CDR1 SEHNR and CDR2 FQNEAQ (reference sequence). With V trimmed by 5 bases and J by 12 bases, 10 bases remained unmatched. The CDR3 is 13 residues long. CDR3 DNA: TGTGCCAGCAGCCCGCGACAGGGTGGGGTGCAGTTCTTC. Translating it yields CASSPRQGGVQFF.

V usage is TRBV10-3 and J usage is TRBJ2-2; the match to TRBD2 covers 15 bases. Trimming took 9 bases from V and 5 from J; bases not matched to a gene: 10. The CDR3 is 17 residues long. The germline CDR1 and CDR2 sequences are ENHRY and SYGVKD. This CDR3 reads CAIRETGTSGRTGELFF. CDR3 DNA: TGTGCCATAAGAGAGACCGGGACTAGCGGGAGGACCGGGGAGCTGTTTTTT.

The table lists this clonotype with a few counts. The J gene is TRBJ2-1, the V gene TRBV20-1; 7 bases fit TRBD2. Germline loops: CDR1 DFQATT, CDR2 SNEGSKA (reference sequence). Losses at the gene ends were 6 bases for V and 4 bases for J; bases not matched to a gene: 9. The CDR3 runs to 14 residues. The CDR3 protein is CSATLADVYNEQFF. The DNA for the CDR3 is TGCAGTGCCACCCTAGCGGACGTGTACAATGAGCAGTTCTTC.

The genes are TRBV5-1 and TRBJ2-5, with D perhaps matching TRBD1 or TRBD2 (5 bases each). Germline CDR1 and CDR2: SGHRS and YFSETQ. Trimming pared 4 bases from V and 1 base from J, leaving 14 bases between. This CDR3 contains 15 residues. The CDR3 DNA follows: TGCGCCAGCAGCGTGAGGGGTCGGAGCCAAGAGACCCAGTACTTC. Amino acids: CASSVRGRSQETQYF. The full variable domain, its missing parts supplied by reference TRBV5-1 and TRBJ2-5, is KAGVTQTPRYLIKTRGQQVTLSCSPISGHRSVSWYQQTPGQGLQFLFEYFSETQRNKGNFPGRFSGRQFSNSRSEMNVSTLELGDSALYLCASSVRGRSQETQYFGPGTRLLVL.

This clonotype was seen only a few times. One end of the junction does not line up with germline, which may come from a read error. The V call is TRBV2, the J call TRBJ1-3, with 10 bases identical to TRBD1. The CDR3 has 15 amino acids. The germline V gene has CDR1 SNHLY and CDR2 FYNNEI. The CDR3 DNA follows: TGTGCCAGCAGGGAAGACAGGGGGCGTGGAAACACCATATATTTT. Translation: CASREDRGRGNTIYF.

The J gene is TRBJ2-2, the V gene TRBV24-1; D assignment may be TRBD1 or TRBD2 (6 bases each). Germline V gene lookup returns CDR1 KGHDR and CDR2 SFDVKD. Trimming cost V 7 bases and J 5 bases, with 13 bases left between them. The CDR3 covers 14 residues. CDR3 DNA: TGTGCCACCAGGGAGGGGGAGGTTACCGGGGAGCTGTTTTTT. It yields the protein CATREGEVTGELFF.

This clonotype has more than one count but fewer than ten. The V gene is TRBV2, the J gene TRBJ2-6; D gene unclear. The germline CDR1 and CDR2 sequences are SNHLY and FYNNEI. The CDR3 has 16 residues. V was clipped by 6 bases and J by 6 bases, with 18 bases between them. CDR3 bases: TGTGCCAGCAGGGGTGGGCAGACCCATTTGGCCAACGTCCTGACTTTC. Protein product: CASRGGQTHLANVLTF. Full variable domain (missing parts from reference TRBV2 and TRBJ2-6): EPEVTQTPSHQVTQMGQEVILRCVPISNHLYFYWYRQILGQKVEFLVSFYNNEISEKSEIFDDQFSVERPDGSNFTLKIRSTKLEDSAMYFCASRGGQTHLANVLTFGAGSRLTVL.

This clonotype was counted many times. The J gene is TRBJ1-2, the V gene TRBV5-4; 9 bases agree with TRBD1. Looked up from germline, CDR1 is SGHNT and CDR2 is YYREEE (reference sequence). V was clipped by 4 bases and J by 4 bases; unmatched bases: 11. The CDR3 is 16 residues long. The CDR3: CASSADRGSLGYGYTF. The CDR3 DNA follows: TGTGCCAGCAGCGCGGACAGGGGATCATTGGGCTATGGCTACACCTTC.

The gene calls are TRBV20-1 and TRBJ2-3; 7 bases align to TRBD2. The CDR3 runs to 12 residues. After removal of 6 bases from V and 8 bases from J, the junction contained 8 bases not matched to a gene. In germline, CDR1 is DFQATT, CDR2 SNEGSKA (reference sequence). The CDR3 protein is CSAAGTTVTQYF. In DNA, the CDR3 is TGCAGTGCCGCCGGGACTACGGTTACGCAGTATTTT.

In this sample, this clonotype turned up a few times. The chain has TRBV29-1 and TRBJ1-6; 11 positions match TRBD1. V was clipped by 6 bases and J by 11 bases; unmatched bases: 6. The length of the CDR3 is 13 residues. CDR1 SQVTM and CDR2 ANQGSEA come from the germline V gene. CDR3 DNA: TGCAGCGTCCGGGACAGGGGGTCGACACCCCTCCACTTT. It specifies CSVRDRGSTPLHF.

The rearrangement joins TRBV24-1 to TRBJ2-1; 8 bases line up with TRBD1. There are 16 residues in the CDR3. The V segment lost 3 bases and the J segment 11 bases; nucleotides outside the gene matches: 14. Germline V gene sequence: CDR1 KGHDR, CDR2 SFDVKD. CDR3 nucleotide sequence: TGTGCCACCAGTGATCCTTCGGGACAGGCCCCAATTCAGCAGTTCTTC. This gives the protein CATSDPSGQAPIQQFF.

This clonotype came up a few times. The rearrangement uses TRBV25-1 and TRBJ2-3, with D perhaps matching TRBD1 or TRBD2 (6 bases each). Germline V gene data show CDR1 as MGHDK and CDR2 as SYGVNS. The CDR3 runs to 16 residues. The ends were cut back, 6 bases at V and 2 bases at J, with 18 bases in the middle. For the CDR3, the DNA is TGTGCCAGCAGAGGTCAGGGGCGGGGAGACACAGATACGCAGTATTTT. Amino acids: CASRGQGRGDTDTQYF.

V usage is TRBV20-1 and J usage is TRBJ2-3; maybe TRBD2 (6 bases). The CDR3 runs to 16 residues. Germline V gene lookup returns CDR1 DFQATT and CDR2 SNEGSKA (reference sequence). Trimming took off 0 bases at V and 0 bases at J, with 13 bases between the two ends. CDR3 loop: CSARDWASVSTDTQYF. The CDR3 nucleotides are TGCAGTGCTAGAGATTGGGCTAGCGTGAGCACAGATACGCAGTATTTT.

The chain combines TRBV20-1 with TRBJ1-5; TRBD1 matches 10 bases. The CDR3 extends over 15 amino acids. CDR1 is DFQATT, CDR2 SNEGSKA, per germline (reference sequence). J was trimmed by 0 bases and V by 7 bases; bases with no gene match: 6. CDR3 nucleotide sequence: TGCAGTGTCCGGACAGGGGGAAGTAGCAATCAGCCCCAGCATTTT. Its translation is CSVRTGGSSNQPQHF.

The gene calls are TRBV29-1 and TRBJ2-7, with D uncertain. The CDR3 runs to 13 residues. Per germline, CDR1 SQVTM and CDR2 ANQGSEA. V gave up 8 bases and J gave up 2 bases, with 16 bases separating them. The CDR3 bases are TGCAGCCCTTCTAGGACGGCTACCTACGAGCAGTACTTC. It yields the protein CSPSRTATYEQYF.

V gene TRBV15 combines with J gene TRBJ2-1, with 11 bases that match TRBD1. After removal of 2 bases from V and 6 bases from J, the junction contained 6 bases not matched to a gene. This CDR3 spans 16 amino acids. Germline values: CDR1 LNHNV, CDR2 YYDKDF (reference sequence). The CDR3 here is CATSRRAGTGGNEQFF. In DNA form, the CDR3 reads TGTGCCACCAGCAGAAGAGCCGGGACAGGGGGCAATGAGCAGTTCTTC.

This clonotype was detected only a few times. V is TRBV27 and J is TRBJ2-1; 11 bases map to TRBD2. J was trimmed by 8 bases and V by 0 bases; bases with no gene match: 3. This CDR3 spans 15 amino acids. Germline V gene data show CDR1 as MNHEY and CDR2 as SMNVEV (reference sequence). CDR3 bases: TGTGCCAGCAGTTTATCTAGCGGGAGGGCCGATGAGCAGTTCTTC. Protein product: CASSLSSGRADEQFF.

This clonotype was seen more than once but under ten times. This chain uses TRBV2 with TRBJ2-7; 7 bases are shared with TRBD2. Germline lookup yields CDR1 SNHLY and CDR2 FYNNEI. J gave up 2 bases and V 1 base, and 8 bases lay outside the gene matches. This CDR3 spans 16 amino acids. In DNA form, the CDR3 reads TGTGCCAGCAGTGAAGGGGGGAGGGAGTCACCCTACGAGCAGTACTTC. Translated: CASSEGGRESPYEQYF.